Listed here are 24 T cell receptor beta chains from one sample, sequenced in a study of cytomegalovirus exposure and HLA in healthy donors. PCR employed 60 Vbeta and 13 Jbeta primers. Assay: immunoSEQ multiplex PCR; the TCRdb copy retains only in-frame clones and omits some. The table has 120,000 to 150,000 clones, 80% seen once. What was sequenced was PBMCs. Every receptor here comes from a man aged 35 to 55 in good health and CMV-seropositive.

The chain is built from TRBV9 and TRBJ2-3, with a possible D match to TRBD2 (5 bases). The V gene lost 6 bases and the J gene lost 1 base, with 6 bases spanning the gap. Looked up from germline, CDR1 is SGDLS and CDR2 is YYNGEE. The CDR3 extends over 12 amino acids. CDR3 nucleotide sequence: TGTGCCAGCAAAGCGGGCACAGATACGCAGTATTTT. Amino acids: CASKAGTDTQYF.

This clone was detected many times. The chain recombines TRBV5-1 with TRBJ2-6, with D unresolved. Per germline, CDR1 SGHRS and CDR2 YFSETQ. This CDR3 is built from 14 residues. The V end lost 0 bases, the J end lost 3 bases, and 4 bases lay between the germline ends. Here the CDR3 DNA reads TGCGCCAGCAGCTTGGCCGGTGGGGCCAACGTCCTGACTTTC. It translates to CASSLAGGANVLTF.

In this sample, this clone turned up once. The CDR3 region is CASSYRRGERGNQPQHF. As DNA, the CDR3 is TGTGCCAGTAGTTACAGACGAGGGGAGCGGGGCAATCAGCCCCAGCATTTT. The chain uses TRBV19 and TRBJ1-5; tentative D call: TRBD1 (5 bases). The CDR3 totals 17 residues. Trimming left V 5 bases short and J 2 bases short, with 19 bases between. From germline, CDR1 is LNHDA and CDR2 SQIVND (reference sequence).

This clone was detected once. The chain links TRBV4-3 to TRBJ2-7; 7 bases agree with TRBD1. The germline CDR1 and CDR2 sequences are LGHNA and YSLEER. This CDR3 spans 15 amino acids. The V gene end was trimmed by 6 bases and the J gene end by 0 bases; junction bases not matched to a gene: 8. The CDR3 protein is CASSLRDSSSYEQYF. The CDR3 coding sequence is TGCGCCAGCAGTCTTCGGGACAGTAGCTCCTACGAGCAGTACTTC.

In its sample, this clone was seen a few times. The CDR3 DNA sequence: TGCGCCAGCAGCCAGGCGCGGGGCCCAACCTACGAGCAGTACTTC. This encodes CASSQARGPTYEQYF. The chain has TRBV4-1 and TRBJ2-7, with D perhaps TRBD2 (6 bases). Looked up from germline, CDR1 is MGHRA and CDR2 is YSYEKL. V gave up 3 bases and J gave up 2 bases, with 14 bases separating them. This CDR3 is 15 amino acids long.

The CDR3 is CASSSDRQETQYF. In nucleotides, the CDR3 is TGCGCCAGCAGTTCAGACAGACAAGAGACCCAGTACTTC. J is TRBJ2-5 and V is TRBV10-1; a possible D gene is TRBD1 (5 bases). V was clipped by 5 bases and J by 2 bases, with 9 bases between them. Germline V gene data show CDR1 as WNHNN and CDR2 as SYGVQD (reference sequence). This CDR3 has 13 amino acids.

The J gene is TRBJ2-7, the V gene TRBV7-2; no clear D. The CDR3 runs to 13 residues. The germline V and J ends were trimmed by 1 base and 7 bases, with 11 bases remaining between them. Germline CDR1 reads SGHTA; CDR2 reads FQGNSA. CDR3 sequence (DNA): TGTGCCAGCAGCTTAGGTGCGGTGCAGGAGCAGTACTTC. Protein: CASSLGAVQEQYF. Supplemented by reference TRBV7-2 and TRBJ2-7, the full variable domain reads GAGVSQSPSNKVTEKGKDVELRCDPISGHTALYWYRQSLGQGLEFLIYFQGNSAPDKSGLPSDRFSAERTGGSVSTLTIQRTQQEDSAVYLCASSLGAVQEQYFGPGTRLTVT.

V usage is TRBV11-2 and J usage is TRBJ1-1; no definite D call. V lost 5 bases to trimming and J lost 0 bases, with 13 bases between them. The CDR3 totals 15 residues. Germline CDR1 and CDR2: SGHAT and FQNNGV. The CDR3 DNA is TGTGCCAGCAGCCGAGACAATCAGATGAACACTGAAGCTTTCTTT. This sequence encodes CASSRDNQMNTEAFF.

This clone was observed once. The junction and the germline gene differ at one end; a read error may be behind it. CDR3 bases: TGTGCTAGCAGCTTCCGGACTAGCGGGAGATCTGGGACCCAGTACTTC. Translated: CASSFRTSGRSGTQYF. The genes are TRBV7-7 and TRBJ2-5, with 13 bases fitting TRBD2. CDR3 length equals 16 residues. Germline-derived CDR1 and CDR2 are SSHAT and FNYEAQ (reference sequence).

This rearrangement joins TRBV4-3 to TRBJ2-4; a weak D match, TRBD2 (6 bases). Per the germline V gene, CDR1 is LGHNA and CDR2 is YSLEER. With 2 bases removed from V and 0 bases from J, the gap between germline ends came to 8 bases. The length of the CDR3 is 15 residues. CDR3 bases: TGCGCCAGCAGCCAAACGGGACTAGCCAAAAACATTCAGTACTTC. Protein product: CASSQTGLAKNIQYF.

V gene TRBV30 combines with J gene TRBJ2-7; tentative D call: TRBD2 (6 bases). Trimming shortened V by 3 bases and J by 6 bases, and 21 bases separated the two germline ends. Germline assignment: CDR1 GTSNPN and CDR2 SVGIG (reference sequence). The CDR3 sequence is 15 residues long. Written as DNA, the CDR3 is TGTGCCTGGAGCGATAAGCGGGCACACACTCGCGAGCAGTACTTC. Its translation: CAWSDKRAHTREQYF.

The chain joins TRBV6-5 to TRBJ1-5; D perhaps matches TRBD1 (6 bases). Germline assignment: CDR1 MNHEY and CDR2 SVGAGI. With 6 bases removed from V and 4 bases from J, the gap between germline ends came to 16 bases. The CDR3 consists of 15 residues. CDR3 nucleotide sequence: TGTGCCAGCAGACGTCGGCAGGGGTTGAATCAGCCCCAGCATTTT. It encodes CASRRRQGLNQPQHF.

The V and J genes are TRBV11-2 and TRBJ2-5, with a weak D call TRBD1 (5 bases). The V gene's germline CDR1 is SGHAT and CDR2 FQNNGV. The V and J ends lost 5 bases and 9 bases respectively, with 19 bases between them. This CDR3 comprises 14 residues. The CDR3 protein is CASSRRTPGGAQYF. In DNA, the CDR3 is TGTGCCAGCAGCAGACGGACACCCGGTGGGGCCCAGTACTTC.

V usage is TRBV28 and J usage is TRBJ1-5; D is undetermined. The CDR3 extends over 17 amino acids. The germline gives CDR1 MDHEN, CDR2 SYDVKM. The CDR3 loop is CITTGGSAVFGNQPQHF. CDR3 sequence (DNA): TGTATAACGACCGGAGGGTCAGCAGTCTTTGGCAATCAGCCCCAGCATTTT.

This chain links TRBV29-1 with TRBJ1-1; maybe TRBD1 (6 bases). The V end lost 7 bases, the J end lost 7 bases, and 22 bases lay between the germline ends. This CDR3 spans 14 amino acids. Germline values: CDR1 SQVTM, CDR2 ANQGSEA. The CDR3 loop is CSAYGVQGQNEAFF. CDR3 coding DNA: TGCAGCGCCTACGGGGTACAGGGACAAAATGAAGCTTTCTTT.

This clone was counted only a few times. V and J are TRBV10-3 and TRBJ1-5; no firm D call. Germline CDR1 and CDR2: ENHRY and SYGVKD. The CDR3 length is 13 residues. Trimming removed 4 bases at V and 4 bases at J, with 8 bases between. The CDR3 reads CAISASGNQPQHF. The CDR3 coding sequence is TGTGCCATCAGTGCAAGCGGTAATCAGCCCCAGCATTTT.

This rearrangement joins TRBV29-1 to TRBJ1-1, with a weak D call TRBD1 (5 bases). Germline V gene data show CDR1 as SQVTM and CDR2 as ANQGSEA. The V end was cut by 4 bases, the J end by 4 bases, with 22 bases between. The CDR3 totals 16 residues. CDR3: CSVVPGVGFGFTEAFF. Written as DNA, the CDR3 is TGCAGCGTTGTGCCGGGGGTAGGTTTCGGATTCACTGAAGCTTTCTTT. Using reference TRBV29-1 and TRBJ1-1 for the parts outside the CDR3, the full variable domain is SAVISQKPSRDICQRGTSLTIQCQVDSQVTMMFWYRQQPGQSLTLIATANQGSEATYESGFVIDKFPISRPNLTFSTLTVSNMSPEDSSIYLCSVVPGVGFGFTEAFFGQGTRLTVV.

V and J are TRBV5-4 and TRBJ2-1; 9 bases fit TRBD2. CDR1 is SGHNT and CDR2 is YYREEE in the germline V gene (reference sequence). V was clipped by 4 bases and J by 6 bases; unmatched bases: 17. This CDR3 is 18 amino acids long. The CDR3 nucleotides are TGTGCCAGCAGCCCGTGGGGCCTCTTAGCGGGGGCCTCCAATGAGCAGTTCTTC. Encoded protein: CASSPWGLLAGASNEQFF.

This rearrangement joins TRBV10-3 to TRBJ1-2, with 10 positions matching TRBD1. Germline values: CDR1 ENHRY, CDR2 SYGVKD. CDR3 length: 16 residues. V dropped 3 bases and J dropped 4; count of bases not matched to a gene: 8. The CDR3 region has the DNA TGTGCCATCAGTGACCCCGGGACAGGGGATTTCTATGGCTACACCTTC. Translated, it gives CAISDPGTGDFYGYTF.

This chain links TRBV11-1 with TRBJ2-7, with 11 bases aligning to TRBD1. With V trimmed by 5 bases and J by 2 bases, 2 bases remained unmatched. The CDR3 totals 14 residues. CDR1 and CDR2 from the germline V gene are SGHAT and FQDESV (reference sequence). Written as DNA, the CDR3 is TGTGCCAGCAGCCTGGGACAGGGGGCCTACGAGCAGTACTTC. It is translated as CASSLGQGAYEQYF. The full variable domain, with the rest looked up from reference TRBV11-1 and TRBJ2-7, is EAEVAQSPRYKITEKSQAVAFWCDPISGHATLYWYRQILGQGPELLVQFQDESVVDDSQLPKDRFSAERLKGVDSTLKIQPAELGDSAMYLCASSLGQGAYEQYFGPGTRLTVT.

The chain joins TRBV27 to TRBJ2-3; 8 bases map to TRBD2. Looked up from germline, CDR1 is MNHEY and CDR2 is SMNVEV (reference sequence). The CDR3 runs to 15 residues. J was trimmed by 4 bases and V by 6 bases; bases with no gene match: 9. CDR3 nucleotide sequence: TGTGCCAGCAGCCAGGGACTAGTTCCCGCAGATACGCAGTATTTT. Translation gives CASSQGLVPADTQYF.

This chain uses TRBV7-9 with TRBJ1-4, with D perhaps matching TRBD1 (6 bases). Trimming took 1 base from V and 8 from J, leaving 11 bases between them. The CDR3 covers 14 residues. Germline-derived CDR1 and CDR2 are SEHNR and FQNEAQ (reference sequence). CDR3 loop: CASSLGVGQEKLFF. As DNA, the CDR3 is TGTGCCAGCAGCTTAGGGGTCGGACAGGAAAAACTGTTTTTT.

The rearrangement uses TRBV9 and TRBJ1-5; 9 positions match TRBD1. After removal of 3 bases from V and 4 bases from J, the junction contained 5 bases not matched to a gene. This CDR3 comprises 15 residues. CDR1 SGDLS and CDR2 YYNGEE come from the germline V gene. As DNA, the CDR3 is TGTGCCAGCAGCGCTGGGACAGGGCCAAATCAGCCCCAGCATTTT. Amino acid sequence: CASSAGTGPNQPQHF. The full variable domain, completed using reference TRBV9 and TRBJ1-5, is DSGVTQTPKHLITATGQRVTLRCSPRSGDLSVYWYQQSLDQGLQFLIQYYNGEERAKGNILERFSAQQFPDLHSELNLSSLELGDSALYFCASSAGTGPNQPQHFGDGTRLSIL.

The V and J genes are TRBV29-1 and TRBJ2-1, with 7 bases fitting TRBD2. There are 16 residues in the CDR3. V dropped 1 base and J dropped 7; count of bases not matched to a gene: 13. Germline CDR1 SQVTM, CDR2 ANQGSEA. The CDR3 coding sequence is TGCAGCGTTGAAGTGCGCGGGAGCAGTTTCACGAATGAGCAGTTCTTC. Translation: CSVEVRGSSFTNEQFF.